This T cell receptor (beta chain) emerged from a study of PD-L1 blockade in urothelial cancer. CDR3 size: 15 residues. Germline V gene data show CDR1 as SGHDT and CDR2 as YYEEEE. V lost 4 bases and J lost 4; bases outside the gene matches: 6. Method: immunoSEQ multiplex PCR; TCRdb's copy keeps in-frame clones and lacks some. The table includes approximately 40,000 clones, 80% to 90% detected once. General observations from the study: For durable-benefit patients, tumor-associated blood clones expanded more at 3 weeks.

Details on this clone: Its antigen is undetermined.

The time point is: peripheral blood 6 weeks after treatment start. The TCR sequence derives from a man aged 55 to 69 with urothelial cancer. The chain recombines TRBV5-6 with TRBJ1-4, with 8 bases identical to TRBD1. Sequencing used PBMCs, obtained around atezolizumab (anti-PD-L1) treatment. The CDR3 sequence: CASSQRTGNNEKLFF. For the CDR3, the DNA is TGTGCCAGCAGCCAGAGGACAGGGAATAATGAAAAACTGTTTTTT.